Below, 24 T cell receptor beta chains from the same sample are listed, as sequenced in a study of blood T cell repertoires in COVID-19. Some clones are missing from TCRdb's copy, which holds only in-frame ones; the method was immunoSEQ multiplex PCR. The top ten hold roughly 12% of the sample, which has some 290,000 clones, approximately 91% seen once. Input material: peripheral blood. These TCRs come from a woman in her 30s with COVID-19, enrolled during active disease.

For this clone: This sample includes further DNA sequences coding for the same CDR3. V gene TRBV5-1 combines with J gene TRBJ2-1; D gene ambiguous. The CDR3 has 13 residues. Germline V gives CDR1 SGHRS, CDR2 YFSETQ. V lost 4 bases and J 0 bases, leaving 5 bases between the germline ends. The CDR3 DNA sequence: TGCGCCAGCAGCGAGAGCTCCTACAATGAGCAGTTCTTC. Amino acid sequence: CASSESSYNEQFF.

This chain connects TRBV5-4 to TRBJ2-3; D perhaps matches TRBD1 (5 bases). Looked up from germline, CDR1 is SGHNT and CDR2 is YYREEE (reference sequence). V was shortened by 4 bases and J by 5 bases, with 11 bases between the two germline ends. This CDR3 is built from 13 residues. The CDR3 region is CASSGALIDTQYF. The CDR3 DNA sequence: TGTGCCAGCAGCGGGGCCCTTATAGATACGCAGTATTTT.

In this sample, this clone turned up once. CDR3 coding DNA: TGCGCCAGCAGCCGGACAGGGATGAACACTGAAGCTTTCTTT. This encodes CASSRTGMNTEAFF. This sequence joins TRBV5-1 and TRBJ1-1; TRBD1 matches 8 bases. This CDR3 spans 14 amino acids. Unmatched junction bases numbered 2, after V lost 4 bases and J lost 0 bases. The V gene's germline CDR1 is SGHRS and CDR2 YFSETQ.

V and J are TRBV28 and TRBJ2-7; 8 positions agree with TRBD1. V dropped 3 bases and J dropped 3; count of bases not matched to a gene: 10. Germline V gives CDR1 MDHEN, CDR2 SYDVKM. The CDR3 extends over 16 amino acids. The chain's CDR3 is CASSFPHGTGLYEQYF. CDR3 nucleotides: TGTGCCAGCAGTTTTCCCCACGGGACAGGACTCTACGAGCAGTACTTC.

In its sample, this clone was seen once. V gene TRBV27 combines with J gene TRBJ1-1; D gene uncertain. The CDR3 runs 13 residues. The germline V and J ends were trimmed by 6 bases and 1 base, with 9 bases remaining between them. The germline V gene has CDR1 MNHEY and CDR2 SMNVEV (reference sequence). The CDR3 coding sequence is TGTGCCAGCAGCCCAAATTGGAACACTGAAGCTTTCTTT. Amino acid sequence: CASSPNWNTEAFF.

The chain recombines TRBV6-5 with TRBJ2-3; D gene ambiguous. The CDR3 consists of 13 residues. Germline lookup yields CDR1 MNHEY and CDR2 SVGAGI. The V end was cut by 5 bases, the J end by 6 bases, with 12 bases between. CDR3 loop: CASSPSNRDTQYF. In DNA, the CDR3 is TGTGCCAGCAGTCCGAGTAATCGGGATACGCAGTATTTT.

The chain has TRBV11-2 and TRBJ1-5, with unresolved D. Germline assignment: CDR1 SGHAT and CDR2 FQNNGV. V lost 0 bases and J lost 6, with 6 bases in between. The CDR3 totals 13 residues. The CDR3 region is CASSLELGQPQHF. The DNA for the CDR3 is TGTGCCAGCAGCTTAGAACTTGGTCAGCCCCAGCATTTT.

The chain links TRBV28 to TRBJ1-4; the D gene is possibly TRBD1 (6 bases). With 8 bases removed from V and 5 bases from J, the gap between germline ends came to 18 bases. The CDR3 loop spans 15 amino acids. The germline V gene has CDR1 MDHEN and CDR2 SYDVKM. CDR3 sequence: CASRPSTGENEKLFF. The CDR3 coding sequence is TGTGCCAGCCGCCCATCGACAGGAGAGAATGAAAAACTGTTTTTT. The whole variable domain, filled in from reference TRBV28 and TRBJ1-4, reads DVKVTQSSRYLVKRTGEKVFLECVQDMDHENMFWYRQDPGLGLRLIYFSYDVKMKEKGDIPEGYSVSREKKERFSLILESASTNQTSMYLCASRPSTGENEKLFFGSGTQLSVL.

The CDR3 region is CAWSVQGAGNQPQHF. CDR3 bases: TGTGCCTGGAGTGTCCAGGGGGCGGGCAATCAGCCCCAGCATTTT. The V and J genes are TRBV30 and TRBJ1-5, with 8 bases aligning to TRBD1. Germline V CDR1 and CDR2: GTSNPN, SVGIG (reference sequence). The CDR3 spans 15 residues. The V and J ends lost 0 bases and 2 bases, in that order; junction bases with no gene match: 3.

The gene calls are TRBV4-1 and TRBJ2-7; the match to TRBD1 covers 9 bases. The junction had 11 bases not matched to a gene; V was cut back by 3 bases and J by 2 bases. Germline CDR1 is MGHRA and CDR2 is YSYEKL. The CDR3 contains 17 residues. CDR3 DNA sequence: TGCGCCAGCAGCCAGGGGGCTGGACAGGGGCACGCCTACGAGCAGTACTTC. Its translation is CASSQGAGQGHAYEQYF.

This clone was seen once. This chain connects TRBV10-3 to TRBJ1-4; no definite D call. The length of the CDR3 is 13 residues. V shed 6 bases and J shed 7 bases, with 12 bases lying between them. The germline V gene encodes CDR1 ENHRY and CDR2 SYGVKD. The CDR3 is CAISREGGEKLFF. The CDR3 region has the DNA TGTGCCATCAGCAGAGAGGGTGGTGAAAAACTGTTTTTT.

The chain combines TRBV6-5 with TRBJ1-1, with D possibly matching TRBD1 (5 bases). Germline V gives CDR1 MNHEY, CDR2 SVGAGI. The CDR3 has 14 amino acids. Between the trimmed V and J ends, which lost 1 base and 4 bases, there was a span of 10 bases. DNA for the CDR3: TGTGCCAGCAGTTACTTTGGGGCCGTCACTGAAGCTTTCTTT. Translation gives CASSYFGAVTEAFF.

This sequence joins TRBV6-5 and TRBJ1-3; perhaps TRBD1 as D (5 bases). Trimming stripped 8 bases from V and 0 bases from J, with 14 bases between. Germline-derived CDR1 and CDR2 are MNHEY and SVGAGI. CDR3 length: 15 amino acids. The CDR3 DNA is TGTGCCAGCCGTAGGACACCGAGCTCTGGAAACACCATATATTTT. Encoded protein: CASRRTPSSGNTIYF.

The rearrangement links TRBV7-3 to TRBJ2-3, with D perhaps matching TRBD1 (6 bases). CDR1 is SGHTA and CDR2 is FQGTGA in the germline V gene. The V end was cut by 5 bases, the J end by 1 base, with 16 bases between. This CDR3 has 16 residues. The CDR3 nucleotides read TGTGCCAGCAGCACCGTTGAAGGGGGTGGCACAGATACGCAGTATTTT. It translates to CASSTVEGGGTDTQYF.

This clone was seen once. The rearrangement joins TRBV7-3 to TRBJ2-7; TRBD1 matches at 8 bases. The V segment lost 3 bases and the J segment 7 bases; nucleotides outside the gene matches: 5. Germline lookup yields CDR1 SGHTA and CDR2 FQGTGA. The CDR3 is 13 amino acids. The CDR3: CASSLGTGQEQYF. CDR3 coding DNA: TGTGCCAGCAGCTTGGGGACAGGTCAGGAGCAGTACTTC.

The chain joins TRBV9 to TRBJ2-7; D is perhaps TRBD2 (6 bases). The germline CDR1 and CDR2 sequences are SGDLS and YYNGEE. The CDR3 covers 13 residues. Trimming left V 4 bases short and J 3 bases short, with 11 bases between. The CDR3 reads CASSSRGGYEQYF. In DNA, the CDR3 is TGTGCCAGCAGCAGTCGGGGAGGCTACGAGCAGTACTTC. The full variable domain, completed using reference TRBV9 and TRBJ2-7, is DSGVTQTPKHLITATGQRVTLRCSPRSGDLSVYWYQQSLDQGLQFLIQYYNGEERAKGNILERFSAQQFPDLHSELNLSSLELGDSALYFCASSSRGGYEQYFGPGTRLTVT.

J is TRBJ1-3 and V is TRBV19; the D is unclear. Deletions cut 3 bases from V and 2 bases from J, with 5 bases between. CDR3 length: 13 residues. Germline loops: CDR1 LNHDA, CDR2 SQIVND (reference sequence). The CDR3 DNA reads TGTGCCAGTAGTATTACTACTGGAAACACCATATATTTT. It translates to CASSITTGNTIYF.

The chain employs TRBV6-2 or TRBV6-3 and TRBJ2-5; 8 bases align to TRBD2. Germline CDR1 and CDR2: MNHEY and SVGEGT. There are 15 residues in the CDR3. V gave up 4 bases and J gave up 0 bases; unmatched junction bases: 4. CDR3 residues: CASSSREGDQETQYF. The CDR3 DNA sequence: TGTGCCAGCAGTTCCCGGGAGGGGGACCAAGAGACCCAGTACTTC.

The chain combines TRBV7-9 with TRBJ2-3, with 12 nucleotides matching TRBD2. CDR3 length: 16 residues. The J segment lost 3 bases and the V segment lost 5 bases, leaving 6 bases of the junction unmatched. CDR1 is SEHNR and CDR2 is FQNEAQ in the germline V gene (reference sequence). CDR3: CASSALAGGRTDTQYF. The CDR3 nucleotides are TGTGCCAGCAGCGCCCTAGCGGGAGGGCGGACAGATACGCAGTATTTT.

This clone was recorded once. The V gene is TRBV5-8, the J gene TRBJ1-2; 10 bases fit TRBD1. Germline V gene sequence: CDR1 SGHTS, CDR2 YDEGEE. The CDR3 sequence is 15 residues long. V gave up 0 bases and J gave up 4 bases; unmatched junction bases: 3. For the CDR3, the DNA is TGTGCCAGCAGCTTGGCGGACAGGGGGGGCTATGGCTACACCTTC. It codes for CASSLADRGGYGYTF.

The chain couples TRBV5-6 to TRBJ2-2; D perhaps matches TRBD2 (5 bases). V was shortened by 1 base and J by 1 base, with 11 bases between the two germline ends. From germline, CDR1 is SGHDT and CDR2 YYEEEE. This CDR3 is 16 amino acids long. This CDR3 reads CASSLLTSGNTGELFF. The CDR3 coding sequence is TGTGCCAGCAGCTTGTTGACGAGCGGGAACACCGGGGAGCTGTTTTTT.

The chain is built from TRBV7-9 and TRBJ2-5; the D is unclear. This CDR3 is 15 amino acids long. Trimming cost V 5 bases and J 2 bases, with 15 bases left between them. CDR1 is SEHNR, CDR2 FQNEAQ, per germline (reference sequence). The CDR3 sequence: CASSPDLIFQETQYF. The CDR3 nucleotides read TGTGCCAGCAGCCCAGATCTGATTTTTCAAGAGACCCAGTACTTC.

V is TRBV10-2 and J is TRBJ1-3; 8 nucleotides match TRBD1. From germline, CDR1 is WSHSY and CDR2 SAAADI. The CDR3 runs 15 residues. Trimming cost V 8 bases and J 0 bases; bases outside gene matches: 6. CDR3 nucleotide sequence: TGCGCCAGCGCCGGGACAGGCGTCTCTGGAAACACCATATATTTT. It encodes CASAGTGVSGNTIYF.

DNA for the CDR3: TGCGCCAGCAGCTTGGCCGACGCAGGGTATGAAAAACTGTTTTTT. Encoded protein: CASSLADAGYEKLFF. The genes are TRBV5-1 and TRBJ1-4; possible D gene TRBD1, 5 bases. Per germline, CDR1 SGHRS and CDR2 YFSETQ. V lost 0 bases, J lost 6 bases, and 12 bases lay in between. The CDR3 has 15 residues.